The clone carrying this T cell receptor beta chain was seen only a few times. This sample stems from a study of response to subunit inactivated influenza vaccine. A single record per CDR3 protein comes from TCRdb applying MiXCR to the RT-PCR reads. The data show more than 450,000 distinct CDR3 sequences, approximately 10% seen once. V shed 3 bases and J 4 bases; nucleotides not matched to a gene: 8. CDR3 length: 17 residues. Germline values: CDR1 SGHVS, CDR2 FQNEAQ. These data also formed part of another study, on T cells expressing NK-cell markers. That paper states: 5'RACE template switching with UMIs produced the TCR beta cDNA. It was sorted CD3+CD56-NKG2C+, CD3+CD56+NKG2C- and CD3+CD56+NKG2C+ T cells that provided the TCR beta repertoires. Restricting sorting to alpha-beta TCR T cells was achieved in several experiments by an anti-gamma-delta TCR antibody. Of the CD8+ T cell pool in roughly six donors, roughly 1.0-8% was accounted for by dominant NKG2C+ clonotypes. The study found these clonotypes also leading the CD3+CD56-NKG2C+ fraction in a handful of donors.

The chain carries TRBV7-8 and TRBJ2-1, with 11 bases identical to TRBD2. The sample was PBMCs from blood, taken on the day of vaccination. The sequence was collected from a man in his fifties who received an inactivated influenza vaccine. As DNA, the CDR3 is TGTGCCAGCAGCTTTGCCGCGACTAGCGGGGCTTACAATGAGCAGTTCTTC. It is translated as CASSFAATSGAYNEQFF.